A selection of T cell receptor beta chains follows, all from one sample in a study of neurological immune-mediated disorders. A single record per CDR3 protein comes from TCRdb applying MiXCR to the 5' RACE reads. In the table there are fewer than 65,000 distinct CDR3 sequences, 10% of which are singletons. The sample consisted of PBMCs. Every receptor here comes from a man aged 65 to 79 with HTLV-1-associated myelopathy (HAM/TSP). The CDR3 runs from the conserved cysteine through the conserved F or W. D genes are given only for firm matches. Clone size, where shown, is once, few, many, or a class for clones that have expanded.

J	size	length	D	V	DNA	CDR3
TRBJ2-1	medium-sized	15	.	TRBV20-1	TGCAGTGCTAGGGATGGGAGGAGCTCCTACAATGAGCAGTTCTTC	CSARDGRSSYNEQFF
TRBJ2-3	many	13	.	TRBV5-5	TGTGCCAGCAGCAGTACAGGGCCAGATACGCAGTATTTT	CASSSTGPDTQYF
TRBJ2-7	many	17	.	TRBV11-2	TGTGCCAGCAGCTTAGGGGTACGGCACCAAAACTCCTACGAGCAGTACTTC	CASSLGVRHQNSYEQYF
TRBJ2-2	few	14	.	TRBV9	TGTGCCAGCAGCGTAGGGGCAGGGACCGGGGAGCTGTTTTTT	CASSVGAGTGELFF
TRBJ1-2	.	12	.	TRBV12-3/TRBV12-4	TGTGCCAGCAGTACCTGGGACTATGGCTACACCTTC	CASSTWDYGYTF
TRBJ2-7	few	16	TRBD1	TRBV10-3	TGTGCCATCAGTGAGGGGGGACAGGGGGGGACCTACGAGCAGTACTTC	CAISEGGQGGTYEQYF
TRBJ2-2	.	14	TRBD1	TRBV27	TGTGCCAGCTCGGGACAGGGGGCGGTTGGGGAGCTGTTTTTT	CASSGQGAVGELFF
TRBJ2-3	many	15	.	TRBV11-2	TGTGCCAGCAGCTTAGCAACGATAGGCGCAGATACGCAGTATTTT	CASSLATIGADTQYF
TRBJ2-4	many	17	.	TRBV6-5	TGTGCCAGCAGGAGAGCCTCAGGGGGGTTAGCCAAAAACATTCAGTACTTC	CASRRASGGLAKNIQYF
TRBJ1-2	many	14	.	TRBV7-2	TGTGCCAGCAGCGAATCCCGGGCCAAAGGTGGCTACACCTTC	CASSESRAKGGYTF
TRBJ1-4	many	13	.	TRBV5-1	TGCGCCAGCACCCCCGGGGGTCAAGGAAAACTGTTTTTT	CASTPGGQGKLFF
TRBJ2-7	few	14	TRBD1	TRBV6-2/TRBV6-3	TGTGCCAGCAGTCGACAACAGGGGGCGAACGAGCAGTACTTC	CASSRQQGANEQYF
TRBJ2-7	many	14	TRBD2	TRBV11-2	TGTGCCAGCAGCCCCAATCTGCGGGGGGGAGAGCAGTACTTC	CASSPNLRGGEQYF
TRBJ2-7	many	15	TRBD2	TRBV7-2	TGTGCCAGCAGCTTAACGGCGGGAGGGCCCTACGAGCAGTACTTC	CASSLTAGGPYEQYF
TRBJ2-5	many	15	TRBD2	TRBV20-1	TGCAGTGCTACCGGGACTAGGGGCCTTAAAGAGACCCAGTACTTC	CSATGTRGLKETQYF
TRBJ2-1	many	14	.	TRBV20-1	TGCAGTGCTAGAGATCTCCTGAGGACCGGCGAGCAGTTCTTC	CSARDLLRTGEQFF
TRBJ2-1	many	15	TRBD2	TRBV15	TGTGCCACCAGCAGAACAGCGGGAGGACACAATGAGCAGTTCTTC	CATSRTAGGHNEQFF
TRBJ2-4	many	15	.	TRBV12-3/TRBV12-4	TGTGCCAGCAGTCTCTACGGGGCCCAGGGAAACATTCAGTACTTC	CASSLYGAQGNIQYF
TRBJ2-5	many	15	TRBD2	TRBV4-2	TGTGCCAGCAGCCAAGCCGGGACTAGCAGAGAGACCCAGTACTTC	CASSQAGTSRETQYF
TRBJ2-5	many	19	TRBD2	TRBV7-2	TGTGCCAGCAGCTTTTTAGCGTCTCGGGCTAGCGGGAATCAAAAGACCCAGTACTTC	CASSFLASRASGNQKTQYF
TRBJ2-2	many	16	.	TRBV10-3	TGTGCCATCAGTGAGTCCGAGCGGGTGAACACCGGGGAGCTGTTTTTT	CAISESERVNTGELFF
TRBJ2-7	many	15	TRBD2	TRBV5-5	TGTGCCAGCAGCTTAAGACTAGCGGGAGTGGTCGAGCAGTACTTC	CASSLRLAGVVEQYF
TRBJ2-5	many	14	TRBD1	TRBV5-1	TGCGCCAGCAGCTTGGGACAGGGTGAGGAGACCCAGTACTTC	CASSLGQGEETQYF
TRBJ2-1	many	13	TRBD2	TRBV7-3	TGTGCCAGCAGCCCGGGAGGAGCGGATGAGCAGTTCTTC	CASSPGGADEQFF
TRBJ2-7	many	12	.	TRBV28	TGTGCCAGCAGTTCCACACAGAGCGAGCAGTACTTC	CASSSTQSEQYF
TRBJ2-3	many	12	.	TRBV20-1	TGCAGTACCAGGGATCGCACAGATACGCAGTATTTT	CSTRDRTDTQYF
TRBJ2-3	many	15	.	TRBV5-6	TGTGCCAGCAGCTTGTGGGCAGTTCTCACAGATACGCAGTATTTT	CASSLWAVLTDTQYF
TRBJ2-7	many	15	TRBD1	TRBV24-1	TGTGCCACCAGTGATACCGGGACAGGTGGCTACGAGCAGTACTTC	CATSDTGTGGYEQYF
TRBJ2-3	many	15	.	TRBV12-3/TRBV12-4	TGTGCCAGCAGGGCCCTTAGCGGAGTCACAGATACGCAGTATTTT	CASRALSGVTDTQYF
TRBJ2-1	many	17	TRBD2	TRBV15	TGTGCCACCAGCCGTCAGACTAGCGGTATCTCCTACAATGAGCAGTTCTTC	CATSRQTSGISYNEQFF
TRBJ2-1	many	14	.	TRBV20-1	TGCAGTGCCCCGGACAGAATCTCCTACAATGAGCAGTTCTTC	CSAPDRISYNEQFF
TRBJ2-7	many	16	TRBD2	TRBV4-3	TGCGCCAGCAGCCAAGAAATCTGGACTAGAGACTACGAGCAGTACTTC	CASSQEIWTRDYEQYF
TRBJ2-3	many	16	TRBD1	TRBV24-1	TGTGCCACCAGTGGTATACAGGGGCTGGGCACAGATACGCAGTATTTT	CATSGIQGLGTDTQYF
TRBJ2-1	many	16	TRBD1	TRBV5-5	TGTGCCAGCAGCCTGACTACCCGGACAGGGATCGATGAGCAGTTCTTC	CASSLTTRTGIDEQFF
TRBJ2-7	many	14	.	TRBV7-2	TGTGCCAGCAGTTCCCCTGGGGCGGGTCGTTGGCAGTACTTC	CASSSPGAGRWQYF
TRBJ2-1	many	15	TRBD2	TRBV6-4	TGTGCCACCGGGCCGACTAGCGGGAGCCCCAATGAGCAGTTCTTC	CATGPTSGSPNEQFF
TRBJ2-2	many	16	TRBD1	TRBV5-5	TGTGCCAGCAGCGGGCCGGGACAGGGGGCGTCCGGGGAGCTGTTTTTT	CASSGPGQGASGELFF
TRBJ2-3	many	14	.	TRBV7-2	TGTGCCAGCATCCTAGGGCGGGGAGGTGATACGCAGTATTTT	CASILGRGGDTQYF
TRBJ2-2	many	16	.	TRBV5-5	TGTGCCAGCAGCTTACAAGGCACCTTCAACACCGGGGAGCTGTTTTTT	CASSLQGTFNTGELFF
TRBJ1-3	many	16	TRBD1	TRBV5-5	TGTGCCAGCAGCTTGGGACAGGGGGGAGATGGAAACACCATATATTTT	CASSLGQGGDGNTIYF
TRBJ2-3	.	18	TRBD2	TRBV12-3/TRBV12-4	TGTGCCAGCAGTTTAGGGGTTAGCGGGAGGATAAGCACAGATACGCAGTATTTT	CASSLGVSGRISTDTQYF
TRBJ1-5	many	14	.	TRBV20-1	TGCAGTGCTAGGGGATTTGCTTTTAATCAGCCCCAGCATTTT	CSARGFAFNQPQHF
TRBJ2-5	many	23	TRBD1	TRBV12-3/TRBV12-4	TGTGCCAGCAGTTTAGGGGGGCGGGGGACAGGGGGCTCAAAGTCGGGTTCTCAAGAGACCCAGTACTTC	CASSLGGRGTGGSKSGSQETQYF
TRBJ2-1	many	13	TRBD2	TRBV7-3	TGTGCCAGCAGCTCGGGACTAGCGAGCGAGCAGTTCTTC	CASSSGLASEQFF
TRBJ2-7	many	12	.	TRBV28	TGTGCCAGCAGAGAGGGTGGGTACGAGCAGTACTTC	CASREGGYEQYF
TRBJ1-1	many	12	.	TRBV2	TGTGCCAGCAGCATCCATGAAACTGAAGCTTTCTTT	CASSIHETEAFF
TRBJ1-1	many	13	.	TRBV7-6	TGTGCCAGCAGCTACGCAGGGGTCACTGAAGCTTTCTTT	CASSYAGVTEAFF
TRBJ2-6	many	15	.	TRBV6-5	TGTGCCAGCAGTTACCGCACGGCTGGGGCCAACGTCCTGACTTTC	CASSYRTAGANVLTF
TRBJ2-2	few	13	.	TRBV6-2/TRBV6-3	TGTGCCAGCCACCCCACGGGCACCGGGGAGCTGTTTTTT	CASHPTGTGELFF
TRBJ2-5	many	14	TRBD2	TRBV20-1	TGCAGTGCTAAGCGGGAGAGGTGGCAAGAGACCCAGTACTTC	CSAKRERWQETQYF
TRBJ2-4	many	15	TRBD2	TRBV7-2	TGTGCCAGCAGCCCTGGGACTAGCGTCGGGAACATTCAGTACTTC	CASSPGTSVGNIQYF
TRBJ2-7	many	13	.	TRBV25-1	TGTGCCAGCAGTGAACTCGGGTTCTACGAGCAGTACTTC	CASSELGFYEQYF
TRBJ2-7	many	14	.	TRBV7-2	TGTGCCAGCAGCTTAGGAGGCGGTTTCTACGAGCAGTACTTC	CASSLGGGFYEQYF
TRBJ1-5	many	13	TRBD1	TRBV12-3/TRBV12-4	TGTGCCAGCAGCCGCAGGGGGCGCCAGCCCCAGCATTTT	CASSRRGRQPQHF
TRBJ2-5	many	14	TRBD1	TRBV5-1	TGCGCCAGCAGCTTGGGGGACAGCCAAGAGACCCAGTACTTC	CASSLGDSQETQYF
TRBJ1-1	many	15	TRBD1	TRBV9	TGTGCCAGCAGCGAGATGACAGGGATAGGGTCTGAAGCTTTCTTT	CASSEMTGIGSEAFF
TRBJ2-3	.	15	.	TRBV9	TGTGCCTGCAGTGTAACTCCCTCCTCCACAGATACGCAGTATTTT	CACSVTPSSTDTQYF